The 12 T cell receptor beta chains given below trace back to one sample, sequenced in a study of identical twins. TCRdb passed the 5' RACE reads through MiXCR, listing each CDR3 protein once. The table lists 690,000 or so distinct CDR3 sequences, approximately 9% of them singletons, with 0.75% to 1% in the top ten. The data also belong to a second study, concerning yellow fever vaccine responses in identical twins.

Sequenced input: PBMCs. Receptors originate from a young woman in good health.

V is TRBV4-1 and J is TRBJ2-1; TRBD2 matches at 8 bases. Germline CDR1 is MGHRA and CDR2 is YSYEKL. V shed 4 bases, J shed 8 bases, and the junction held 7 bases outside the gene matches. The CDR3 covers 14 residues. The CDR3 DNA is TGCGCCAGCAGCCGGGACGGGAGGGTCCATGAGCAGTTCTTC. Translating it yields CASSRDGRVHEQFF.

The V and J genes are TRBV7-9 and TRBJ1-1, with D possibly TRBD1 on 5 matching bases. The V end lost 5 bases, the J end lost 5 bases, and 15 bases lay between the germline ends. Germline values: CDR1 SEHNR, CDR2 FQNEAQ (reference sequence). This CDR3 is built from 14 residues. The DNA for the CDR3 is TGTGCCAGCAGCGACGTTGGGGGAAGGACTGAAGCTTTCTTT. Translating gives CASSDVGGRTEAFF.

This clonotype was observed a handful of times. The chain links TRBV5-5 to TRBJ2-7; 9 bases fit TRBD1. CDR3 length: 14 residues. CDR1 and CDR2 from the germline V gene are SGHKS and YYEKEE (reference sequence). J was trimmed by 5 bases and V by 0 bases; bases with no gene match: 3. CDR3 region: CASSLEGQGDEQYF. Here the CDR3 DNA reads TGTGCCAGCAGCTTGGAGGGACAGGGCGACGAGCAGTACTTC. Combining the CDR3 with reference TRBV5-5 and TRBJ2-7 gives the whole variable domain DAGVTQSPTHLIKTRGQQVTLRCSPISGHKSVSWYQQVLGQGPQFIFQYYEKEERGRGNFPDRFSARQFPNYSSELNVNALLLGDSALYLCASSLEGQGDEQYFGPGTRLTVT.

V usage is TRBV9 and J usage is TRBJ2-3, with D possibly being TRBD1 (6 bases). The ends were cut back, 4 bases at V and 2 bases at J, with 17 bases in the middle. This CDR3 has 16 amino acids. Per the germline V gene, CDR1 is SGDLS and CDR2 is YYNGEE. CDR3 nucleotides: TGTGCCAGCAGCACAACCGGGACACCTTACACAGATACGCAGTATTTT. Translating gives CASSTTGTPYTDTQYF.

This clonotype was observed at least ten times. This sequence joins TRBV7-6 and TRBJ1-1; D ambiguous. Germline CDR1 and CDR2: SGHVS and FNYEAQ. The CDR3 has 15 residues. The V and J ends lost 0 bases and 2 bases respectively, with 10 bases between them. The CDR3 here is CASSLARGRNTEAFF. In nucleotides, the CDR3 is TGTGCCAGCAGCTTAGCGAGAGGGAGAAACACTGAAGCTTTCTTT.

This CDR3 reads CASSLENYGRDSTDTQYF. CDR3 nucleotide sequence: TGTGCCAGCAGCTTAGAAAACTACGGGAGGGATAGCACAGATACGCAGTATTTT. The chain is built from TRBV11-2 and TRBJ2-3, with 8 nucleotides matching TRBD2. Unmatched junction bases numbered 8, after V lost 0 bases and J lost 0 bases. The germline V gene has CDR1 SGHAT and CDR2 FQNNGV. This CDR3 region has 18 residues.

Only a few counts were recorded for this clonotype. The V and J genes are TRBV6-5 and TRBJ1-2; 8 nucleotides match TRBD1. Germline values: CDR1 MNHEY, CDR2 SVGAGI. This CDR3 is built from 12 residues. Trimming took 8 bases from V and 6 from J; bases not matched to a gene: 5. The CDR3 region has the DNA TGTGCCAGCCGGGACAGGAAGAATGGCTACACCTTC. It codes for CASRDRKNGYTF.

This clonotype showed up many times. The chain combines TRBV5-1 with TRBJ2-5; D remains unclear. Germline V gene lookup returns CDR1 SGHRS and CDR2 YFSETQ. Trimming removed 0 bases at V and 2 bases at J, with 11 bases between. The CDR3 sequence is 15 residues long. The CDR3 DNA is TGCGCCAGCAGCTTGGGCCTCGGACCTCAAGAGACCCAGTACTTC. It specifies CASSLGLGPQETQYF.

This clonotype has just a few counts. The chain uses TRBV4-2 and TRBJ2-7; unclear D gene. V was cut by 0 bases and J by 5 bases, with 5 bases left in between. This CDR3 contains 12 residues. CDR1 and CDR2 (germline): LGHNA, YNFKEQ. For the CDR3, the DNA is TGTGCCAGCAGCCAAGATGCCCACGAGCAGTACTTC. Protein sequence: CASSQDAHEQYF.

In this sample, this clonotype turned up many times. The chain couples TRBV5-5 to TRBJ2-3; 8 positions agree with TRBD2. CDR3 size: 16 residues. The germline V gene encodes CDR1 SGHKS and CDR2 YYEKEE (reference sequence). Germline trimming cut 5 bases from V and 7 bases from J; bases unmatched to any gene: 15. As DNA, the CDR3 is TGTGCCAGCAGACAGCAATACGCATTAGCGGGGAATACGCAGTATTTT. It translates to CASRQQYALAGNTQYF.

This clonotype has just a few counts. The chain couples TRBV7-8 to TRBJ2-5; possibly TRBD2 for D (5 bases). The length of the CDR3 is 13 residues. The germline V gene has CDR1 SGHVS and CDR2 FQNEAQ. Trimming removed 5 bases at V and 7 bases at J, with 14 bases between. The CDR3 bases are TGTGCCAGCAGCGTGACTACCCCCTCGACCCAGTACTTC. The encoded protein is CASSVTTPSTQYF.

This clonotype turned up a few times. The chain is built from TRBV11-1 and TRBJ2-3, with TRBD2 matching 16 bases. CDR1 is SGHAT and CDR2 is FQDESV in the germline V gene (reference sequence). The CDR3 spans 18 residues. Trimming took 5 bases from V and 1 from J; bases not matched to a gene: 6. In DNA form, the CDR3 reads TGTGCCAGCAGCGAGGGACTAGCGGGAGGGCCCGGCACAGATACGCAGTATTTT. Translation: CASSEGLAGGPGTDTQYF.